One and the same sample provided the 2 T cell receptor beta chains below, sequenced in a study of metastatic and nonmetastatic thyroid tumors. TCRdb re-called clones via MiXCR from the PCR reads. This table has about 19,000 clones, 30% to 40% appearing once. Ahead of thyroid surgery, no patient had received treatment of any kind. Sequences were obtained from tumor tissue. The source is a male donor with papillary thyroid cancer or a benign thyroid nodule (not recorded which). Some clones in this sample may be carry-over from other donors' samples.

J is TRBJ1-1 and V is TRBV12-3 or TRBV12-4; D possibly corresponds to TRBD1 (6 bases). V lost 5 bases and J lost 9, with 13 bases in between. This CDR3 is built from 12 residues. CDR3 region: CASSTGQRKAFF. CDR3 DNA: TGTGCCAGCAGTACAGGACAGCGAAAAGCTTTCTTT.

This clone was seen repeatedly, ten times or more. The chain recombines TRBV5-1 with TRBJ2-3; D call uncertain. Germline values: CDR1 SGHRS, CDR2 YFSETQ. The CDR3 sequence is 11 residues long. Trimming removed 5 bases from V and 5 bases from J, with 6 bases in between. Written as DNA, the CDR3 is TGCGCCAGCAGTTATCAAGATACGCAGTATTTT. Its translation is CASSYQDTQYF.